The T cell receptor (beta chain) under discussion was sequenced for a study of cytomegalovirus exposure and HLA in healthy donors. Amplification used 60 Vbeta primers and 13 Jbeta primers. Using immunoSEQ multiplex PCR, the repertoire was profiled, and TCRdb retains in-frame clones only, with some absent. The table has 200,000 or so clones, approximately 85% seen once. CDR3 size: 14 residues. Between the trimmed V and J ends, which lost 6 bases and 3 bases, there was a span of 12 bases. Germline-derived CDR1 and CDR2 are SNHLY and FYNNEI. The chain carries TRBV2 and TRBJ2-1; D may be TRBD1 (5 bases). What was sequenced was PBMCs. This sequence was found in a woman between 35 and 50 years old in good health and CMV-seronegative. The DNA of the CDR3 is TGTGCCAGCAGGCTCGAACAGGTCTACAATGAGCAGTTCTTC. This gives the protein CASRLEQVYNEQFF.